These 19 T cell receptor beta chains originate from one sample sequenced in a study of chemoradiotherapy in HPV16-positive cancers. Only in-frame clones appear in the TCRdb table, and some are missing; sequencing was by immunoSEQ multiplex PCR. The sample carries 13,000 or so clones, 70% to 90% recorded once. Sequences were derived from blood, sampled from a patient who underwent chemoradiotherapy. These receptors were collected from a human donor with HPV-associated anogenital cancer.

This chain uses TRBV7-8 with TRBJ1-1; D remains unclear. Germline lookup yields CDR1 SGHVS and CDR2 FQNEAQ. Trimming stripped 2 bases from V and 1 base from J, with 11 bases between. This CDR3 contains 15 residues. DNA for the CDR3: TGTGCCAGCAGCTTAAATGGGAATGGGAACACTGAAGCTTTCTTT. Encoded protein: CASSLNGNGNTEAFF.

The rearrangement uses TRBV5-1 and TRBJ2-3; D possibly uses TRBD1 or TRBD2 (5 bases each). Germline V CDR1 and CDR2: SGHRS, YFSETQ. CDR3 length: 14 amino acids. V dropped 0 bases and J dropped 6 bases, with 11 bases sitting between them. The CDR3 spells CASSLAGAADTQYF. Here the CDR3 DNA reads TGCGCCAGCAGCTTGGCCGGGGCGGCCGATACGCAGTATTTT.

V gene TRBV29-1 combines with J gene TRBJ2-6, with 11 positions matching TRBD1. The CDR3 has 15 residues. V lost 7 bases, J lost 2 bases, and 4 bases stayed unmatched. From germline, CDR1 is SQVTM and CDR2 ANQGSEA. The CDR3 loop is CSAGTGGTGANVLTF. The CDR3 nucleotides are TGCAGCGCCGGGACAGGGGGAACTGGGGCCAACGTCCTGACTTTC. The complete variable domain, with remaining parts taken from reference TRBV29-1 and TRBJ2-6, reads SAVISQKPSRDICQRGTSLTIQCQVDSQVTMMFWYRQQPGQSLTLIATANQGSEATYESGFVIDKFPISRPNLTFSTLTVSNMSPEDSSIYLCSAGTGGTGANVLTFGAGSRLTVL.

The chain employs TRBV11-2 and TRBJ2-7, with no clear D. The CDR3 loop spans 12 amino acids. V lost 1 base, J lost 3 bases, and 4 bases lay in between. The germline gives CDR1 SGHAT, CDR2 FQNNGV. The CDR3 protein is CASSLGSYEQYV. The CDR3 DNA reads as TGTGCCAGCAGCTTAGGCAGCTACGAGCAGTACGTC.

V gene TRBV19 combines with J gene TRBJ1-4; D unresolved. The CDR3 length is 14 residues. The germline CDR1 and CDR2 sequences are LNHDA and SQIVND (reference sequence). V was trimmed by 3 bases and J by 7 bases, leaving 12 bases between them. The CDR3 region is CASSMSGGREKLFF. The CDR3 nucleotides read TGTGCCAGTAGTATGTCTGGCGGCCGTGAAAAACTGTTTTTT.

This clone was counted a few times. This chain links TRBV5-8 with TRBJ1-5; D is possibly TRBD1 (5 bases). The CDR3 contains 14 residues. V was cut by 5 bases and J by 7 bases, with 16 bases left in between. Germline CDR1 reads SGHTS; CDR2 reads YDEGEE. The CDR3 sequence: CASSFDSKGQPQHF. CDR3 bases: TGTGCCAGCAGTTTTGACAGTAAGGGCCAGCCCCAGCATTTT.

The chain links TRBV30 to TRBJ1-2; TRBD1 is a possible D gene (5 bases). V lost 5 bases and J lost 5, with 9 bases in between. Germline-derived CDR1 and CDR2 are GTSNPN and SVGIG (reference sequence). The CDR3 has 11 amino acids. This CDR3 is CAWGGTYGYTF. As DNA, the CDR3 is TGTGCCTGGGGGGGAACATATGGCTACACCTTC.

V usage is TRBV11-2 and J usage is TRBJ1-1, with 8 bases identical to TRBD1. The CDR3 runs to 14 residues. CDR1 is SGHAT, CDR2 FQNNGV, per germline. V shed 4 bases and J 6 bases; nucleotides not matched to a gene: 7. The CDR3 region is CASSYQTGVPEAFF. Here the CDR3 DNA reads TGTGCCAGCAGCTACCAGACAGGGGTCCCTGAAGCTTTCTTT.

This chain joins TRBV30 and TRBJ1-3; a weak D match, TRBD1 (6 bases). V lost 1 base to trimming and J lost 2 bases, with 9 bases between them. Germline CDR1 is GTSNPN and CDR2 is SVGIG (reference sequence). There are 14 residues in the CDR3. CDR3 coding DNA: TGTGCCTGGAGTGAGGCAGGGGCTGGAAACACCATATATTTT. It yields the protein CAWSEAGAGNTIYF.

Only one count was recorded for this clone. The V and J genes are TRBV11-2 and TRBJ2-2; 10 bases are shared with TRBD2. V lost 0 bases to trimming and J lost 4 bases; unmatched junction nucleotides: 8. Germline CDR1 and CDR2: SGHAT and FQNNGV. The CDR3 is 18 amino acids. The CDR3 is CASSLDTLAGELTGELFF. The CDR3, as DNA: TGTGCCAGCAGCTTAGATACGCTAGCGGGGGAACTCACCGGGGAGCTGTTTTTT. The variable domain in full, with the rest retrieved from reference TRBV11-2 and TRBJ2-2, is EAGVAQSPRYKIIEKRQSVAFWCNPISGHATLYWYQQILGQGPKLLIQFQNNGVVDDSQLPKDRFSAERLKGVDSTLKIQPAKLEDSAVYLCASSLDTLAGELTGELFFGEGSRLTVL.

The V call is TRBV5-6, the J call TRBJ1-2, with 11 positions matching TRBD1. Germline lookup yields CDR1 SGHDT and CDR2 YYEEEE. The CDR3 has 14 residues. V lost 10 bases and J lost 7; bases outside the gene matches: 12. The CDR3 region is CASSTGTGGRGYTF. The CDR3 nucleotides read TGTGCCTCATCAACCGGGACAGGGGGACGTGGCTACACCTTC.

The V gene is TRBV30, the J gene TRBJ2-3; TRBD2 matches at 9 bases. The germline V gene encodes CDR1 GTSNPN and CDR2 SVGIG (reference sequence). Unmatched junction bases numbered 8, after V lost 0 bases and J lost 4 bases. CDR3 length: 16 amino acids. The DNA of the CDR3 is TGTGCCTGGAGTGTACGGGGACTAGCTAGGTCAGATACGCAGTATTTT. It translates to CAWSVRGLARSDTQYF.

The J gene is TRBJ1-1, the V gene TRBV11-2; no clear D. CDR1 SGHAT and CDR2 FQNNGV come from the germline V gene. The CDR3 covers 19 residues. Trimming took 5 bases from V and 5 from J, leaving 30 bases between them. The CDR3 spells CASSPPGRLVQGEMTEAFF. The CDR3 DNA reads TGTGCCAGCAGCCCACCTGGTAGATTGGTACAAGGCGAAATGACTGAAGCTTTCTTT.

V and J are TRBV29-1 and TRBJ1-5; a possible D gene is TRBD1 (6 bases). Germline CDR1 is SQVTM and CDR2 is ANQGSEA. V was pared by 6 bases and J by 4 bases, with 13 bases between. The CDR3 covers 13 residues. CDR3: CSVGRDKNQPQHF. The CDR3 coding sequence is TGCAGCGTGGGCCGGGACAAGAATCAGCCCCAGCATTTT.

The CDR3 protein is CASSLDQLSLNEQFF. DNA for the CDR3: TGTGCCAGCAGCTTAGACCAGCTATCCCTGAATGAGCAGTTCTTC. V usage is TRBV11-3 and J usage is TRBJ2-1; D remains unclear. CDR3 length: 15 residues. Deletions cut 0 bases from V and 7 bases from J, with 13 bases between. Germline lookup yields CDR1 SGHNT and CDR2 YENEEA.

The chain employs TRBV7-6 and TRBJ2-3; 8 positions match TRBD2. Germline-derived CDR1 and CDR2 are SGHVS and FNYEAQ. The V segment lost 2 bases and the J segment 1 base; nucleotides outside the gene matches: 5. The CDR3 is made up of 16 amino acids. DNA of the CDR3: TGTGCCAGCAGCTTATCTATTAGCGGGGGCACAGATACGCAGTATTTT. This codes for CASSLSISGGTDTQYF.

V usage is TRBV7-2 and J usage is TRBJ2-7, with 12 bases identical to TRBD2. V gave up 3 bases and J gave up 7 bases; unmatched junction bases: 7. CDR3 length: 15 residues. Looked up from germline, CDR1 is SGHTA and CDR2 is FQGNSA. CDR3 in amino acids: CASSFASGGVREQYF. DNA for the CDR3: TGTGCCAGCAGCTTTGCTAGCGGGGGGGTAAGGGAGCAGTACTTC.

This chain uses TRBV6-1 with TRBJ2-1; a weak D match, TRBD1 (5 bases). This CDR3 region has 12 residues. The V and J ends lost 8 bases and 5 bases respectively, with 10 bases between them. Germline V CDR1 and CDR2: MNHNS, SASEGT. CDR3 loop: CASSEGDNEQFF. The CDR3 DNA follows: TGTGCCAGCTCTGAAGGGGACAATGAGCAGTTCTTC.

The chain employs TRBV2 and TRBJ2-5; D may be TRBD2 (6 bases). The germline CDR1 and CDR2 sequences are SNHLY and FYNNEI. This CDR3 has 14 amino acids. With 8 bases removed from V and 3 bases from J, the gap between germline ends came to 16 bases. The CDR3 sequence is CASGGLRGEETQYF. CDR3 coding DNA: TGTGCCAGCGGGGGGTTGCGTGGCGAAGAGACCCAGTACTTC.